The rows below give T cell receptor beta chains drawn from one sample of a study of T cells in Graves' hyperthyroidism and ophthalmopathy. TCRdb reanalysed the multiplex PCR reads using MiXCR and keeps one entry per CDR3 protein. The sample holds approximately 530,000 distinct CDR3 sequences, 20% seen once. Sequencing used blood. The receptors here all came from a man aged 35 to 55 with Graves' ophthalmopathy. The CDR3 runs from the conserved cysteine through the conserved F or W. A D gene is named only where the DNA matches it firmly. Rows may omit the clone size; those that give it use once, few, many or a size class.

J gene,clone size,D gene,V gene,CDR3 protein,CDR3 DNA
TRBJ1-2,NA,NA,TRBV2,CASSFRVDYGYTF,TGTGCCAGCAGTTTCAGGGTGGACTATGGCTACACCTTC
TRBJ2-1,NA,TRBD1,TRBV5-1,CAGAPGQAAHNEQFF,TGCGCCGGAGCTCCGGGACAGGCGGCCCACAATGAGCAGTTCTTC
TRBJ1-2,NA,TRBD1,TRBV12-3/TRBV12-4,CAIEPRGTAYYGYTF,TGTGCCATCGAACCCCGAGGGACAGCTTACTATGGCTACACCTTC
TRBJ1-2,NA,NA,TRBV14,CASSLRTAGGYTF,TGTGCCAGCAGCCTCCGGACAGCCGGTGGCTACACCTTC
TRBJ2-7,few,NA,TRBV9,CASSDRDAYEQYF,TGTGCCAGCAGCGACCGGGACGCATACGAGCAGTACTTC
TRBJ2-2,many,NA,TRBV12-3/TRBV12-4,CASSPVHMNTGELFF,TGTGCCAGCAGCCCCGTTCACATGAACACCGGGGAGCTGTTTTTT
TRBJ2-3,many,TRBD2,TRBV7-9,CATLTSGRTDTQYF,TGTGCCACCCTGACTAGCGGTCGCACAGATACGCAGTATTTT
TRBJ2-5,NA,TRBD2,TRBV5-1,CASSLFLRLAGTETQYF,TGCGCCAGCAGCTTGTTCCTCCGGCTAGCGGGAACAGAGACCCAGTACTTC
TRBJ1-1,NA,TRBD1,TRBV24-1,CATSDHGQGRGTEAFF,TGTGCCACCAGTGACCACGGACAGGGTAGGGGCACTGAAGCTTTCTTT
TRBJ1-3,few,NA,TRBV4-3,CASSQDYQNTIYF,TGCGCCAGCAGCCAAGACTACCAGAACACCATATATTTT
TRBJ1-5,many,NA,TRBV12-3/TRBV12-4,CASSLSVGRGGSNQPQHF,TGTGCCAGCAGTTTGAGTGTTGGCAGGGGAGGAAGCAATCAGCCCCAGCATTTT
TRBJ2-7,many,TRBD2,TRBV20-1,CSASPFSGSYEQYF,TGCAGTGCTAGCCCTTTTAGCGGGTCCTACGAGCAGTACTTC
TRBJ1-1,NA,NA,TRBV6-1,CASSEIGGSEAFF,TGTGCCAGCAGTGAAATAGGAGGTTCCGAAGCTTTCTTT
TRBJ2-7,many,NA,TRBV6-2/TRBV6-3,CASSYVGGAYEQYF,TGTGCCAGCAGTTACGTCGGGGGAGCCTACGAGCAGTACTTC
TRBJ2-5,many,TRBD2,TRBV6-2/TRBV6-3,CASSYLLVAGVETQYF,TGTGCCAGCAGTTACCTTTTGGTAGCGGGAGTGGAGACCCAGTACTTC
TRBJ1-2,NA,TRBD1,TRBV5-5,CASSLFAGQGANGYTF,TGTGCCAGCAGCTTGTTTGCGGGACAGGGGGCAAATGGCTACACCTTC
TRBJ1-5,many,NA,TRBV7-2,CASSLGGESNQPQHF,TGTGCCAGCAGCTTAGGCGGGGAAAGCAATCAGCCCCAGCATTTT
TRBJ2-7,NA,TRBD2,TRBV5-6,CASSPWTSGGPSDGYEQYF,TGTGCCAGCAGCCCCTGGACTAGCGGGGGGCCTAGCGATGGGTACGAGCAGTACTTC
TRBJ2-5,many,NA,TRBV20-1,CSARFGETQYF,TGCAGTGCTAGGTTTGGTGAGACCCAGTACTTC
TRBJ1-4,NA,TRBD1,TRBV20-1,CSARDRGTNEKLFF,TGCAGTGCTAGAGACAGGGGGACTAATGAAAAACTGTTTTTT
TRBJ2-7,NA,NA,TRBV6-1,CASSEGSASSYEQYF,TGTGCCAGCAGTGAGGGCTCGGCGAGCTCCTACGAGCAGTACTTC
TRBJ2-3,many,TRBD2,TRBV30,CALSRLAGGFDTQYF,TGTGCCTTGTCCAGACTAGCGGGGGGTTTCGATACGCAGTATTTT
TRBJ2-2,NA,TRBD1,TRBV11-1,CASSLIGQANTGELFF,TGTGCCAGCAGCCTTATCGGACAGGCGAACACCGGGGAGCTGTTTTTT
TRBJ2-3,many,NA,TRBV12-3/TRBV12-4,CASSLVQGGISDTQYF,TGTGCCAGCAGTTTAGTACAGGGTGGGATTTCAGATACGCAGTATTTT
TRBJ2-3,many,NA,TRBV5-1,CASSLGGTGTDTQYF,TGCGCCAGCAGCCTGGGGGGGACAGGCACAGATACGCAGTATTTT
TRBJ2-7,NA,NA,TRBV4-3,CASSQAGHRGAYEQYF,TGCGCCAGCAGCCAAGCTGGTCACCGAGGAGCCTACGAGCAGTACTTC
TRBJ1-1,few,NA,TRBV19,CASSIDPSDTEAFF,TGTGCCAGTAGTATAGACCCATCCGACACTGAAGCTTTCTTT
TRBJ2-3,NA,NA,TRBV10-3,CAISEDKDTDAQYF,TGTGCCATCAGTGAGGACAAGGACACAGATGCGCAGTATTTT
TRBJ2-7,NA,TRBD1,TRBV7-6,CASSLELRGLYEQYF,TGTGCCAGCAGCTTAGAGTTAAGGGGGCTTTACGAGCAGTACTTC
TRBJ1-5,many,NA,TRBV5-1,CASSLERPWDQPQHF,TGCGCCAGCAGCTTGGAACGGCCCTGGGATCAGCCCCAGCATTTT
TRBJ2-3,many,TRBD2,TRBV5-1,CASSLRLAGSTDTQYF,TGTGCCAGCAGCCTTAGACTAGCGGGGAGCACAGATACGCAGTATTTT
TRBJ2-2,NA,NA,TRBV28,CASSPPWGIAGELFF,TGTGCCAGCAGTCCTCCCTGGGGGATCGCCGGGGAGCTGTTTTTT
TRBJ2-7,many,TRBD1,TRBV6-1,CASATGGPNYEQYF,TGTGCCAGCGCAACAGGGGGCCCAAACTACGAGCAGTACTTC
TRBJ1-2,many,NA,TRBV30,CAWSVPQSYGYTF,TGTGCCTGGAGTGTACCGCAGTCCTATGGCTACACCTTC
TRBJ2-3,NA,TRBD2,TRBV20-1,CSALGLAGGGTDTQYF,TGCAGTGCTCTTGGACTAGCGGGAGGTGGCACAGATACGCAGTATTTT
TRBJ2-5,NA,NA,TRBV6-5,CASSYSGTVQETQYF,TGTGCCAGCAGTTACAGCGGGACAGTACAAGAGACCCAGTACTTC
TRBJ2-7,NA,NA,TRBV14,CASSQGPSRIYEQYF,TGTGCCAGCAGCCAAGGGCCAAGTCGGATCTACGAGCAGTACTTC
TRBJ2-3,NA,TRBD1,TRBV27,CASSMRGQGFTDTQYF,TGTGCCAGCAGCATGAGGGGACAGGGCTTCACAGATACGCAGTATTTT
TRBJ2-7,NA,NA,TRBV10-1,CASSESTTPKFDEQYF,TGCGCCAGCAGTGAGTCGACAACCCCAAAGTTTGACGAGCAGTACTTC
TRBJ1-6,NA,NA,TRBV2,CASKVGPSSYNSPLHF,TGTGCCAGCAAAGTGGGCCCGAGCTCCTATAATTCACCCCTCCACTTT
TRBJ2-3,many,NA,TRBV2,CASTSEVADTQYF,TGTGCCAGCACCTCCGAAGTGGCGGATACGCAGTATTTT